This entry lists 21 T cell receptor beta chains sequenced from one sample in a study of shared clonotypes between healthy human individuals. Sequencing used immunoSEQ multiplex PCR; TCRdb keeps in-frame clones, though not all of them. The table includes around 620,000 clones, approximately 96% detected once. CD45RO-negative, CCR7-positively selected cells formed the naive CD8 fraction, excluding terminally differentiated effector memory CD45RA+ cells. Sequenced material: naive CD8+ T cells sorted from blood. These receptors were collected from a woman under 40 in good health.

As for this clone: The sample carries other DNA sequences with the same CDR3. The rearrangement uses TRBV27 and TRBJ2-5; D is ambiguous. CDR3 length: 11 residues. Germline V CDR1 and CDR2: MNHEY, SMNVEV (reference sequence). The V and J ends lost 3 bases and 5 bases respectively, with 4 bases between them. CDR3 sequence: CASSFEETQYF. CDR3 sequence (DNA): TGTGCCAGCAGTTTTGAGGAGACCCAGTACTTC.

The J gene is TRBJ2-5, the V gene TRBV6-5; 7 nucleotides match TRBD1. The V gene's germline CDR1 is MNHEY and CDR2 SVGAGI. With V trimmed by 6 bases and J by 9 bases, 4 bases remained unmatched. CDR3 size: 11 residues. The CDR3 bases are TGTGCCAGCAGACTAGACAGGGCCCAGTACTTC. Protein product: CASRLDRAQYF.

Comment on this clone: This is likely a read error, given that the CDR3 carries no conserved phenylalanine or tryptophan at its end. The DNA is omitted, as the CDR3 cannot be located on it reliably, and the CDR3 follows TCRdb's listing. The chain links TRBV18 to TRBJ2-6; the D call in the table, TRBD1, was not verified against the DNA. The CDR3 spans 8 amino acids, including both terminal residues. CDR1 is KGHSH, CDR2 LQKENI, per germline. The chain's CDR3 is CASSPRNS.

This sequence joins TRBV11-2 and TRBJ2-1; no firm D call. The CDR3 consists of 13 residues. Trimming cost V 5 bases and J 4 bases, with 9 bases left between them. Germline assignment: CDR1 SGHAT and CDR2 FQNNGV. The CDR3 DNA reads TGTGCCAGCAGCCCCCCAAAGTACAATGAGCAGTTCTTC. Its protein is CASSPPKYNEQFF.

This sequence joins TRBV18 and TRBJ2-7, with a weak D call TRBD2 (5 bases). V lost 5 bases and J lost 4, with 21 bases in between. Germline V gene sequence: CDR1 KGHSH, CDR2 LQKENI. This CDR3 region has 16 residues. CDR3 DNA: TGTGCCAGCTCATCCGACGCCGGACTCCTGTTTTACGAGCAGTACTTC. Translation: CASSSDAGLLFYEQYF.

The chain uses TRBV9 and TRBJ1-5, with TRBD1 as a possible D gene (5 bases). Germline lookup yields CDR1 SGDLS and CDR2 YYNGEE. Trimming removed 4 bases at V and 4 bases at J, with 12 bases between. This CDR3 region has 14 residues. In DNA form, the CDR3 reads TGTGCCAGCAGCCTAGACGAGGGGAATCAGCCCCAGCATTTT. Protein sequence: CASSLDEGNQPQHF.

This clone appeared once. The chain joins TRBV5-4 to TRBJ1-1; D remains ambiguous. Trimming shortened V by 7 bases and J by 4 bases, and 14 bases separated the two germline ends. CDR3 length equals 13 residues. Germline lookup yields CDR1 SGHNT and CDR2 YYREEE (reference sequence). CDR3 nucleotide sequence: TGTGCCAGCGGCCTGTACTTGGGCACTGAAGCTTTCTTT. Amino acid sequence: CASGLYLGTEAFF.

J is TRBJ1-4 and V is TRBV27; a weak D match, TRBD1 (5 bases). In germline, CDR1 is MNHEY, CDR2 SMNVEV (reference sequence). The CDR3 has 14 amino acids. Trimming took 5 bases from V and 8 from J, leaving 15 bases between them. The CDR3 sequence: CASSRGRGGEKLFF. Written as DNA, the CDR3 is TGTGCCAGCAGTCGAGGGAGGGGAGGCGAAAAACTGTTTTTT.

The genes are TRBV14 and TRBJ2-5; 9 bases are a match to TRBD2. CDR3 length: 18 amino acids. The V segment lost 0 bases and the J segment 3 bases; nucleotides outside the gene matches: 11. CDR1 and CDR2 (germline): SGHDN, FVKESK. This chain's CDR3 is CASSQDMLREGWEETQYF. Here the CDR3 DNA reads TGTGCCAGCAGCCAAGATATGTTGCGGGAGGGTTGGGAAGAGACCCAGTACTTC.

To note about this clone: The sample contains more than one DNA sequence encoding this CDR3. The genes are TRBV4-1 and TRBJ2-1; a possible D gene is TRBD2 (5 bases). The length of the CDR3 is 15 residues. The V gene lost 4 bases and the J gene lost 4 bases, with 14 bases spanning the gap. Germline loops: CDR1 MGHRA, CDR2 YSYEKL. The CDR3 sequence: CASSPRGGRYNEQFF. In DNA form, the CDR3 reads TGCGCCAGCAGCCCCCGGGGTGGCCGTTACAATGAGCAGTTCTTC.

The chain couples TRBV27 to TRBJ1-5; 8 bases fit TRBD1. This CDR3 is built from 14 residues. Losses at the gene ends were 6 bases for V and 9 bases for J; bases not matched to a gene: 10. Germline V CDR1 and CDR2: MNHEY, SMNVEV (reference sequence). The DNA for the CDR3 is TGTGCCAGCAGGACGACAGGGGCCAACGGGCCCCAGCATTTT. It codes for CASRTTGANGPQHF.

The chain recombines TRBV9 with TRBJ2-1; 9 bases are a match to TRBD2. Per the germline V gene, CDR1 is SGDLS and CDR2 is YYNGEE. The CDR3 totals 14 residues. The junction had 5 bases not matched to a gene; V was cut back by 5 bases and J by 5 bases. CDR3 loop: CASRSSGNNNEQFF. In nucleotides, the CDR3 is TGTGCCAGCAGGTCTAGCGGGAATAACAATGAGCAGTTCTTC.

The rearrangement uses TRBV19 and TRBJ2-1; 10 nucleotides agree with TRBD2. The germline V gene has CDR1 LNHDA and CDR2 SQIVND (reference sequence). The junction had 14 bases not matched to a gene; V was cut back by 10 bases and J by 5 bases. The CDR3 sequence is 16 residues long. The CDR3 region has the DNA TGTGCCACCCACCAGGAGCGGGAGGGCCTTAACAATGAGCAGTTCTTC. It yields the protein CATHQEREGLNNEQFF.

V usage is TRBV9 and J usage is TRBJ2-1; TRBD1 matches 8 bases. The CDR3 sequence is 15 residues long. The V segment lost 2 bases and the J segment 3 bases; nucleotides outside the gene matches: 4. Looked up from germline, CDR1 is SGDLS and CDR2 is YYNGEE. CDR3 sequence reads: CASSVSGQDYNEQFF. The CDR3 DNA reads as TGTGCCAGCAGCGTCTCGGGACAGGACTACAATGAGCAGTTCTTC.

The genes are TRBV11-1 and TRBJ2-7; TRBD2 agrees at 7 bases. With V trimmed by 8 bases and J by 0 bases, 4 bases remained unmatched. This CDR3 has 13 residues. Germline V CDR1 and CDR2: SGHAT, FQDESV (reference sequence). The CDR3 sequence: CASRGSSSYEQYF. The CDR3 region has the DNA TGTGCCAGCCGCGGGAGCTCCTCCTACGAGCAGTACTTC.

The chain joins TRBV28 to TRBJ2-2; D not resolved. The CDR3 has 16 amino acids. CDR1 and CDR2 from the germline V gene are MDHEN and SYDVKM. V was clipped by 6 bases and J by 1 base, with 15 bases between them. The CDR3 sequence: CASSLLAGLNTGELFF. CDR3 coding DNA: TGTGCCAGCAGCCTCCTGGCAGGCTTGAACACCGGGGAGCTGTTTTTT.

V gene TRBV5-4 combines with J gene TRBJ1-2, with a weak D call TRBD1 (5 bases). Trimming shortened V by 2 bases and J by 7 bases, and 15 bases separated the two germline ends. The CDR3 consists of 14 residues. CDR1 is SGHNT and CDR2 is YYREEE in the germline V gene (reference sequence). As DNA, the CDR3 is TGTGCCAGCAGCTTCAATGGGGGTTCGGTTGGCTACACCTTC. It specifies CASSFNGGSVGYTF.

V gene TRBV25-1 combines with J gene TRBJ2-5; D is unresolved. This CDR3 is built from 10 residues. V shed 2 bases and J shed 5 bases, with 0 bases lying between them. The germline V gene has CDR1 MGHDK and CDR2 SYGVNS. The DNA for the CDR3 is TGTGCCAGCAGTGAAGAGACCCAGTACTTC. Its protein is CASSEETQYF.

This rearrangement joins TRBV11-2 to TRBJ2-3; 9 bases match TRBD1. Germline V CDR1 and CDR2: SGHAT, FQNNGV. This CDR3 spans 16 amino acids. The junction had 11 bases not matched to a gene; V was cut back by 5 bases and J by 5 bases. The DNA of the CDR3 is TGTGCCAGCAGCGTAAAACCGGGACAGGGTATAGATACGCAGTATTTT. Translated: CASSVKPGQGIDTQYF.

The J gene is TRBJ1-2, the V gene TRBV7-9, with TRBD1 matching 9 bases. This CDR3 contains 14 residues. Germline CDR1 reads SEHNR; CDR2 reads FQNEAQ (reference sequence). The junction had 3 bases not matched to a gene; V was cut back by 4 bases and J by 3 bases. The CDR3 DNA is TGTGCCAGCAGCTCCGGGACAGGGTACTATGGCTACACCTTC. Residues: CASSSGTGYYGYTF.

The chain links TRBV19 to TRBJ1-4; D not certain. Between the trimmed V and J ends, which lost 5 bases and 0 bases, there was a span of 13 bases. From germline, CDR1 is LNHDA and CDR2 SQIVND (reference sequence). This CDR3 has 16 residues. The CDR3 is CASSRLGSATNEKLFF. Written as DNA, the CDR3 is TGTGCCAGTAGTCGCCTTGGGAGTGCAACTAATGAAAAACTGTTTTTT.